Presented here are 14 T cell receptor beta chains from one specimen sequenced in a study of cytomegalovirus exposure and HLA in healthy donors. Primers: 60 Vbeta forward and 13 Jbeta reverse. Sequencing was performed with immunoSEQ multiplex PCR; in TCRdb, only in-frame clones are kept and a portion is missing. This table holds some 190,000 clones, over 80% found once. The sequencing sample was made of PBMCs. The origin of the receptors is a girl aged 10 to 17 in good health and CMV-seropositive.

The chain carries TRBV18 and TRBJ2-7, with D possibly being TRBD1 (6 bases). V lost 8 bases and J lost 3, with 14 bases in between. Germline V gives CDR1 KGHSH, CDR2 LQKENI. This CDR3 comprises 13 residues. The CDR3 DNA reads TGTGCCAGCGGCATCGCAGGGGACTACGAGCAGTACTTC. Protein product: CASGIAGDYEQYF.

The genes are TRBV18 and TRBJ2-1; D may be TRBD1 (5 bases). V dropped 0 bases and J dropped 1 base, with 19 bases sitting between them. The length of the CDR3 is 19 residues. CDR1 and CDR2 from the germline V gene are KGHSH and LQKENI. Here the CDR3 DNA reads TGTGCCAGCTCACCACCGTTGGCAGGGCAATCAACATCCTACAATGAGCAGTTCTTC. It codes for CASSPPLAGQSTSYNEQFF.

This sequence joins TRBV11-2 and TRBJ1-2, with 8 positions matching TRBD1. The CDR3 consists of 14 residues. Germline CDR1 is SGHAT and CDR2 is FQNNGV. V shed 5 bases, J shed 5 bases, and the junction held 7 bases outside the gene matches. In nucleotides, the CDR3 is TGTGCCAGCAGCGGCCGAGGGACAGGATATGGCTACACCTTC. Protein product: CASSGRGTGYGYTF. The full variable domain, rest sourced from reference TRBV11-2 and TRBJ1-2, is EAGVAQSPRYKIIEKRQSVAFWCNPISGHATLYWYQQILGQGPKLLIQFQNNGVVDDSQLPKDRFSAERLKGVDSTLKIQPAKLEDSAVYLCASSGRGTGYGYTFGSGTRLTVV.

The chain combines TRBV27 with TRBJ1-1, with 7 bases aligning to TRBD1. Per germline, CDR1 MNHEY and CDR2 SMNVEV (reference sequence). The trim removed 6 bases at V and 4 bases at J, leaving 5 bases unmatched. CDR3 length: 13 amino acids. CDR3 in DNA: TGTGCCAGCAGATCTGACAGGGTCACTGAAGCTTTCTTT. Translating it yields CASRSDRVTEAFF.

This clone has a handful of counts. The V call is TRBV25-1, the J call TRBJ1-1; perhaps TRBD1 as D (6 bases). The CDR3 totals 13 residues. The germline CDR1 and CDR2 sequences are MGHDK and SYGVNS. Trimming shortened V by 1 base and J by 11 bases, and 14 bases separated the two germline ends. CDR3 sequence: CASSEWGGARAFF. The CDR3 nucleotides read TGTGCCAGCAGTGAATGGGGGGGGGCCCGGGCTTTCTTT. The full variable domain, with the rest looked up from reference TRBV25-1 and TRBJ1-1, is EADIYQTPRYLVIGTGKKITLECSQTMGHDKMYWYQQDPGMELHLIHYSYGVNSTEKGDLSSESTVSRIRTEHFPLTLESARPSHTSQYLCASSEWGGARAFFGQGTRLTVV.

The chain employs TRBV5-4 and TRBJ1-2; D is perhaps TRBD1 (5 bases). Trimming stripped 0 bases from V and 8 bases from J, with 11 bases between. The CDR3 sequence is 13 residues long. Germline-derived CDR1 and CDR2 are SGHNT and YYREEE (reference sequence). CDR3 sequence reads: CASSLDQGRGYTF. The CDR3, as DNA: TGTGCCAGCAGCTTGGATCAGGGAAGGGGCTACACCTTC.

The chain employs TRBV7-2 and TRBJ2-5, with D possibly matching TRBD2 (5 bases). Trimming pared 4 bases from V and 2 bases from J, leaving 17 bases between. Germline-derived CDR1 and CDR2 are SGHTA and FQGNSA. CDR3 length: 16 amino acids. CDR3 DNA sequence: TGTGCCAGCAGCTATCGGGTCAAGCGGCCTCAAGAGACCCAGTACTTC. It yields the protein CASSYRVKRPQETQYF.

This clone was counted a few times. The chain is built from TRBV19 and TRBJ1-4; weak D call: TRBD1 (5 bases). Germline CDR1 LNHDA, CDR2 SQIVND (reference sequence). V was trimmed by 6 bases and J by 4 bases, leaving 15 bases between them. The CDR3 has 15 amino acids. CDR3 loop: CASRPRAGINEKLFF. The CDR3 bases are TGTGCCAGTAGACCCAGGGCAGGGATTAATGAAAAACTGTTTTTT.

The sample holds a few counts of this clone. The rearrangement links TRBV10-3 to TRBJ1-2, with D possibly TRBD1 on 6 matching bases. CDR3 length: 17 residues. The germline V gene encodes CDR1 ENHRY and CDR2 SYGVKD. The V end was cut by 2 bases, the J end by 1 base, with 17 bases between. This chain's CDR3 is CAISERGGGINNYGYTF. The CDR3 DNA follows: TGTGCCATCAGTGAGAGGGGAGGGGGGATAAATAACTATGGCTACACCTTC.

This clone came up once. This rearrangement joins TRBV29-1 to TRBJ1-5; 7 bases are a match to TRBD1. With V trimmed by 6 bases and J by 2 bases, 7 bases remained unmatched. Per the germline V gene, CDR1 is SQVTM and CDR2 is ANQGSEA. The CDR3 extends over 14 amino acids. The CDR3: CSVQQGDGNQPQHF. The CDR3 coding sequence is TGCAGCGTCCAGCAGGGGGATGGCAATCAGCCCCAGCATTTT.

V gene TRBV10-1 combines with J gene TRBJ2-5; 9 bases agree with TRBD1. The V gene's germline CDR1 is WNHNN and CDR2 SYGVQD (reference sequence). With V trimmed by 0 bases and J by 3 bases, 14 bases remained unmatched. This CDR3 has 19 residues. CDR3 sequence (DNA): TGCGCCAGCAGTGAGTCGGACAGGGGTCACCTAGCGGAAAAAGAGACCCAGTACTTC. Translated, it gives CASSESDRGHLAEKETQYF.

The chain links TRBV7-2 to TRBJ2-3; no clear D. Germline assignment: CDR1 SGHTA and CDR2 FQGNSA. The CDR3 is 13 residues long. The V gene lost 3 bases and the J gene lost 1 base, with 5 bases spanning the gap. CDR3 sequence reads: CASSFSGTDTQYF. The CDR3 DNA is TGTGCCAGCAGCTTCTCCGGCACAGATACGCAGTATTTT.

The DNA of the CDR3 is TGTGCCAGCAGCTTCTCTACGGACAATGAGCAGTTCTTC. Translating it yields CASSFSTDNEQFF. The gene calls are TRBV11-2 and TRBJ2-1, with D unclear. V was trimmed by 3 bases and J by 5 bases, leaving 8 bases between them. Germline CDR1 is SGHAT and CDR2 is FQNNGV. This CDR3 contains 13 residues.

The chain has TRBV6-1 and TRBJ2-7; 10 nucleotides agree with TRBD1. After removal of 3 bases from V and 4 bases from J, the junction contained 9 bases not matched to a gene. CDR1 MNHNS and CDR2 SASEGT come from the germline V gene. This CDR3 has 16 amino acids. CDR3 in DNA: TGTGCCAGCAGTGATGTGGGACAGGGGCAGAATTACGAGCAGTACTTC. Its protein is CASSDVGQGQNYEQYF.